This T cell receptor (beta chain) was identified in a study of blood T cell repertoires in COVID-19. About the research overall: The cDNA or gDNA used as material had been derived from T cells, B-cell-depleted T cells, or PBMCs.

Original methodology: Amplified reference gene primers provided the basis for estimating nucleated cell counts. Libraries were prepared by immunoSEQ multiplex PCR; TCRdb keeps only in-frame clonotypes and omits some of them. V, J and clone size were drawn from that table, and D and trimming were deduced from the DNA. This sample yields around 280,000 clones, of which around 86% are seen a single time; around 2.1% belongs to the top ten. Germline loops: CDR1 KGHDR, CDR2 SFDVKD. The CDR3 has 14 amino acids. V lost 5 bases to trimming and J lost 9 bases; unmatched junction nucleotides: 6. This clone has just one count.

The chain links TRBV24-1 to TRBJ2-1; 10 bases match TRBD2. The sequence was collected from a woman in her 30s who had recovered from COVID-19. The sequencing sample was made of peripheral blood. As DNA, the CDR3 is TGTGCCACCAGTGGAACTAGCGGGATTAGTGAGCAGTTCTTC. Protein product: CATSGTSGISEQFF.